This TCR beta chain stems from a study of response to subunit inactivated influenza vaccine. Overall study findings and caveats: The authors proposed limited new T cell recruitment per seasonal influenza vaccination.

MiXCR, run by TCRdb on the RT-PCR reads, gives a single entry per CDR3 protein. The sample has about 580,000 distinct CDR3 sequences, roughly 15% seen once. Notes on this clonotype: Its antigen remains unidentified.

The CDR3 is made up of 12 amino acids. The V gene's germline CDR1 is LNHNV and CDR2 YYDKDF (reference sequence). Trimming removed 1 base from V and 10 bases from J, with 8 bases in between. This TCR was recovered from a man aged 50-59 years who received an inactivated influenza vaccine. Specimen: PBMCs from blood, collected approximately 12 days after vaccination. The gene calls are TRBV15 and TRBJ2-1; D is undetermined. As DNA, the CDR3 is TGTGCCACCAGCAGAGCTCGAGGCGAGCAGTTCTTC. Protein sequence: CATSRARGEQFF.